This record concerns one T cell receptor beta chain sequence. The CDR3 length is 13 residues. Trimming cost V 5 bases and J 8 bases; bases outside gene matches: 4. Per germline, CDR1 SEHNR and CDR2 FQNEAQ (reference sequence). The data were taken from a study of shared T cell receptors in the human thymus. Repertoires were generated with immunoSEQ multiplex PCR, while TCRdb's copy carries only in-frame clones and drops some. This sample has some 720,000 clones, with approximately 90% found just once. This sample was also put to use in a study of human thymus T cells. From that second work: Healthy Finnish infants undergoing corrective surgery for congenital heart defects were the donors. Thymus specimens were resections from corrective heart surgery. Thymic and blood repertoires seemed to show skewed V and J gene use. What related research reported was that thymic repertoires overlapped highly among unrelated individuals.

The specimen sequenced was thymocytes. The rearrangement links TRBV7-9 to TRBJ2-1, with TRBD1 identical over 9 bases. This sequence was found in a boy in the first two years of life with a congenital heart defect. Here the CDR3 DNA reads TGTGCCAGCAGCCCTTGGACAGGGGATGAGCAGTTCTTC. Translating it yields CASSPWTGDEQFF.